This T cell receptor beta chain came from a study of T cell repertoires in cytomegalovirus infection. On the study more broadly: TCR beta signatures that were public indicated CMV infection and matching HLA type. Study conclusions and caveats: Ex vivo, HLA-C-restricted CMV-specific TCR beta clonotypes prevailed over the rest of the response. Using cumulative public TCR beta family frequency, the authors identified those who carried CMV together with the relevant HLA.

This clonotype was observed a few times. Antigen: not known. Germline trimming cut 10 bases from V and 4 bases from J; bases unmatched to any gene: 10. The CDR3 extends over 14 amino acids. CDR1 and CDR2 (germline): ENHRY, SYGVKD. Via MiXCR, TCRdb re-called the reads, giving one row per CDR3 protein. The repertoire includes approximately 260,000 distinct CDR3 sequences, approximately 15% of them detected once, and about 45% sits in the top ten. This chain connects TRBV10-3 to TRBJ2-1, with TRBD1 matching over 7 bases. The clonotype was recovered from a human donor in good health (CMV status not recorded). Some clones in this sample may be carry-over from other donors' samples. Sequencing input: CD8+ T cells from PBMCs. CDR3 sequence: CATWENRGYNEQFF. The CDR3 bases are TGTGCCACATGGGAAAACAGGGGATACAATGAGCAGTTCTTC.